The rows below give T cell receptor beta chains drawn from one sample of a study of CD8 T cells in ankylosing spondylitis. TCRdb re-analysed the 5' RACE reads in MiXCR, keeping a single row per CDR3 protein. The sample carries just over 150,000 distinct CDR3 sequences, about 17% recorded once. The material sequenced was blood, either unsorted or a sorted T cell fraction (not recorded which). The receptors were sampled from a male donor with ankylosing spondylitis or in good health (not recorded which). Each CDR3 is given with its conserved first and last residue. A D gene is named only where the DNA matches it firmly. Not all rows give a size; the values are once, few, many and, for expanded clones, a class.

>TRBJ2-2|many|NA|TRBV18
CASSPRAANTGELFF
TGTGCCAGCTCACCACGGGCCGCGAACACCGGGGAGCTGTTTTTT
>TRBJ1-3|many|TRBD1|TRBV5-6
CASSFKGGSGNTIYF
TGTGCCAGCAGCTTCAAAGGGGGCTCGGGAAACACCATATATTTT
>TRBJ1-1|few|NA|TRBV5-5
CASSITNVNTEAFF
TGTGCCAGCAGCATCACAAACGTCAACACTGAAGCTTTCTTT
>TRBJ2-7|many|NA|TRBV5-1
CASSLSGDGSYEQYF
TGCGCCAGCAGCTTGTCGGGAGATGGTTCCTACGAGCAGTACTTC
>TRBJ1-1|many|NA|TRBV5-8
CASRRTEAFF
TGTGCCAGCAGGCGAACTGAAGCTTTCTTT
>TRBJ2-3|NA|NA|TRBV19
CASSIRTDTQYF
TGTGCCAGTAGTATTCGAACAGATACGCAGTATTTT
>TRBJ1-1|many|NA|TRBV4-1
CASSASMNTEAFF
TGCGCCAGCAGCGCGAGCATGAACACTGAAGCTTTCTTT
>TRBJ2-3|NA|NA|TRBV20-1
CSARLRVSTDTQYF
TGCAGTGCTAGATTAAGGGTTAGCACAGATACGCAGTATTTT
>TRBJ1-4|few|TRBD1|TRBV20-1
CSAAGQGSEKLFF
TGCAGTGCTGCTGGACAGGGGAGCGAAAAACTGTTTTTT
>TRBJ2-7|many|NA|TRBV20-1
CSAALREQYF
TGCAGTGCTGCCCTTCGGGAGCAGTACTTC
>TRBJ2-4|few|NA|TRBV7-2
CASSRTGTEKYIQYF
TGTGCCAGCAGCAGAACCGGGACTGAGAAGTACATTCAGTACTTC
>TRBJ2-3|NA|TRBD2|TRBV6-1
CASSKGLAGYGGTDTQYF
TGTGCCAGCAGCAAAGGACTAGCGGGATACGGGGGCACAGATACGCAGTATTTT
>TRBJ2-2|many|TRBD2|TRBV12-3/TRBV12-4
CASSLSRLAGNTGELFF
TGTGCCAGCAGTTTAAGTCGACTAGCGGGCAACACCGGGGAGCTGTTTTTT
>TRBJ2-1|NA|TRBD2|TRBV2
CASKRLAGSDNEQFF
TGTGCCAGCAAGAGACTAGCAGGGTCGGACAATGAGCAGTTCTTC
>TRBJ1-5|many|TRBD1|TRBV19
CASSIRGRSQPQHF
TGTGCCAGTAGTATCAGGGGGCGAAGTCAGCCCCAGCATTTT
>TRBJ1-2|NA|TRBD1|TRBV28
CASSPTGGFGYTF
TGTGCCAGCAGTCCTACAGGGGGCTTTGGCTACACCTTC
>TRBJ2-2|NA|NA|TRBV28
CASSWGHRTGELFF
TGTGCCAGCAGTTGGGGACATCGGACCGGGGAGCTGTTTTTT
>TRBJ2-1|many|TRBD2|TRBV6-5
CASSFTGTSREEFF
TGTGCCAGCAGTTTCACAGGGACTAGCAGAGAAGAGTTCTTC
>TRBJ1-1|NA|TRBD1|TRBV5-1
CASSITGDTEAFF
TGCGCCAGCAGCATTACAGGGGACACTGAAGCTTTCTTT
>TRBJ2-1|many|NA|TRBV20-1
CSPTVNGEQFF
TGCAGTCCAACAGTCAACGGTGAGCAGTTCTTC
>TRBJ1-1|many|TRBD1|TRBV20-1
CSAPPGQGGTEAFF
TGCAGTGCTCCGCCAGGGCAGGGGGGCACTGAAGCTTTCTTT
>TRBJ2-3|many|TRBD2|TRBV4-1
CASSPRLAGFTDTQYF
TGCGCCAGCAGCCCCCGACTAGCGGGCTTCACAGATACGCAGTATTTT
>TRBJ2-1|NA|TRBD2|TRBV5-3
CARSLGLAGPLSNEQFF
TGTGCCAGAAGCTTGGGCTTAGCGGGACCACTAAGCAATGAGCAGTTCTTC
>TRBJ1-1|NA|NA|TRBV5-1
CASSLTTQRSTEAFF
TGCGCCAGCAGCTTGACTACGCAAAGAAGCACTGAAGCTTTCTTT
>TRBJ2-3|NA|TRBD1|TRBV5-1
CASSLAPRTGGYTDTQYF
TGCGCCAGCAGCTTGGCCCCGCGGACAGGGGGTTACACAGATACGCAGTATTTT
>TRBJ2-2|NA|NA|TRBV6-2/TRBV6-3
CASRQPNTGELFF
TGTGCCAGCCGGCAGCCGAACACCGGGGAGCTGTTTTTT
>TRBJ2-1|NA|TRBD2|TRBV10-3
CAISESGLAVNEQFF
TGTGCCATCAGTGAGTCGGGGCTAGCGGTCAATGAGCAGTTCTTC
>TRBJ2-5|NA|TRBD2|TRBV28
CARSPSARTSGRYQETQYF
TGTGCCCGCAGTCCCTCGGCGAGGACTAGCGGGAGGTACCAAGAGACCCAGTACTTC
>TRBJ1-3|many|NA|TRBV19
CASSITATSSGNTIYF
TGTGCCAGTAGTATCACGGCGACCAGCTCTGGAAACACCATATATTTT
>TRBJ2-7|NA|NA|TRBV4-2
CASSQGRGVYEQYF
TGTGCCAGCAGCCAAGGTCGGGGAGTCTACGAGCAGTACTTC
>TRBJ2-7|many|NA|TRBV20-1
CSARKSKPNEQYF
TGCAGTGCTAGAAAGAGTAAACCCAACGAGCAGTACTTC
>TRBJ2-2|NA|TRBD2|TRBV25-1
CASSASGRERTLANTGELFF
TGTGCCAGCAGCGCTTCTGGGCGGGAGAGGACCTTAGCGAACACCGGGGAGCTGTTTTTT
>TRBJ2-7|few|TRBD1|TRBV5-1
CASTPRTDRGEQYF
TGCGCCAGCACCCCAAGAACGGACAGGGGCGAGCAGTACTTC
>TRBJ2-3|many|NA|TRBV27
CASSPAGGLTDTQYF
TGTGCCAGCAGTCCCGCTGGGGGACTCACAGATACGCAGTATTTT
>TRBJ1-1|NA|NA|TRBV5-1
CASREVPVNTEAFF
TGCGCCAGCAGGGAAGTGCCTGTGAACACTGAAGCTTTCTTT